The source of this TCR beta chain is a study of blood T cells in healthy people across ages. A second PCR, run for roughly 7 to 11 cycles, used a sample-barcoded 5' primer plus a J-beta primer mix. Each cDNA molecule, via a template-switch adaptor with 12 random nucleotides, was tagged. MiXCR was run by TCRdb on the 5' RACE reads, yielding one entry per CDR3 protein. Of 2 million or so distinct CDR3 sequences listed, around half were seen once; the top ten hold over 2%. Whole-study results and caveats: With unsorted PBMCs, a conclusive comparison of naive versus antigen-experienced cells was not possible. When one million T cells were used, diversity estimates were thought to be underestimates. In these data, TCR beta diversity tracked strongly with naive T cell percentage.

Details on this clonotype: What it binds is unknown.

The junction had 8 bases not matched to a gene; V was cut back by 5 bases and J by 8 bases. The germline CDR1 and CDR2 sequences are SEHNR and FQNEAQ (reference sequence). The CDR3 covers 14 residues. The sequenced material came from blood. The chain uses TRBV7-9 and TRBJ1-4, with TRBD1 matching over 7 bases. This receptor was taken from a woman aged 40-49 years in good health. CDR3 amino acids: CASSPDRDAEKLFF. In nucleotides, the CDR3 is TGTGCCAGCAGCCCAGACAGGGATGCGGAAAAACTGTTTTTT.